A single sample is the source of the 21 T cell receptor beta chains below, sequenced in a study of blood T cell repertoires in COVID-19. TCRdb's table, derived via immunoSEQ multiplex PCR, lists solely in-frame clones and lacks some. Found here are 20,000 to 30,000 clones, 86% of them singletons; the top ten hold less than 5.5%. Source material: peripheral blood. The origin of the receptors is a man in his fifties with active COVID-19.

V gene TRBV19 combines with J gene TRBJ1-5, with 7 bases aligning to TRBD1. J gave up 7 bases and V 2 bases, and 14 bases lay outside the gene matches. The CDR3 totals 17 residues. CDR1 and CDR2 (germline): LNHDA, SQIVND (reference sequence). CDR3 amino acids: CASSISRLRGLGQPQHF. CDR3 nucleotides: TGTGCCAGTAGTATAAGTCGGCTGAGGGGGCTGGGGCAGCCCCAGCATTTT.

This clone has just one count. This rearrangement joins TRBV19 to TRBJ2-4; D possibly corresponds to TRBD2 (7 bases). The germline V and J ends were trimmed by 2 bases and 6 bases, with 11 bases remaining between them. The CDR3 spans 14 residues. CDR1 LNHDA and CDR2 SQIVND come from the germline V gene (reference sequence). Here the CDR3 reads CASSIRGAGNIQYF. In DNA, the CDR3 is TGTGCCAGTAGTATACGGGGGGCCGGAAACATTCAGTACTTC.

This clone was counted once. The CDR3 coding sequence is TGTGCCAGCAGCCCACGCGGGACGGAAAATTCACCCCTCCACTTT. This codes for CASSPRGTENSPLHF. The chain has TRBV5-5 and TRBJ1-6; D possibly corresponds to TRBD1 (5 bases). Germline CDR1 is SGHKS and CDR2 is YYEKEE (reference sequence). This CDR3 is 15 amino acids long. The V gene lost 4 bases and the J gene lost 7 bases, with 15 bases spanning the gap.

This clone occurred a few times. V and J are TRBV6-2 or TRBV6-3 and TRBJ1-2; no clear D. Trimming left V 8 bases short and J 4 bases short, with 11 bases between. Germline V lookup: CDR1 MNHEY, CDR2 SVGEGT. The CDR3 covers 12 residues. CDR3 nucleotides: TGTGCCAGCGGTTCTTCGAGCTATGGCTACACCTTC. Amino acids: CASGSSSYGYTF.

This sequence joins TRBV2 and TRBJ2-7; possible D gene TRBD1, 6 bases. Germline V CDR1 and CDR2: SNHLY, FYNNEI. This CDR3 contains 15 residues. V was clipped by 3 bases and J by 1 base, with 13 bases between them. The DNA of the CDR3 is TGTGCCAGCAGTGACTGGTCCCAGGGGTCCTACGAGCAGTACTTC. As protein: CASSDWSQGSYEQYF. The variable domain in full, completed from reference TRBV2 and TRBJ2-7, reads EPEVTQTPSHQVTQMGQEVILRCVPISNHLYFYWYRQILGQKVEFLVSFYNNEISEKSEIFDDQFSVERPDGSNFTLKIRSTKLEDSAMYFCASSDWSQGSYEQYFGPGTRLTVT.

This rearrangement joins TRBV3-1 (or the pseudogene TRBV3-2) to TRBJ1-5; D uncertain. The CDR3 covers 15 residues. V gave up 0 bases and J gave up 4 bases, with 10 bases separating them. Germline V lookup: CDR1 LGHDT, CDR2 YNNKEL (reference sequence). The CDR3 loop is CASSQDPMTNQPQHF. DNA for the CDR3: TGTGCCAGCAGCCAAGATCCGATGACTAATCAGCCCCAGCATTTT.

The chain uses TRBV19 and TRBJ1-5, with a weak D call TRBD1 (6 bases). This CDR3 comprises 15 residues. V lost 6 bases, J lost 0 bases, and 12 bases lay in between. CDR1 LNHDA and CDR2 SQIVND come from the germline V gene (reference sequence). The CDR3 sequence: CASRLTGRSNQPQHF. The CDR3, as DNA: TGTGCCAGTAGATTAACAGGGCGTAGCAATCAGCCCCAGCATTTT. Full variable domain (remainder filled in from reference TRBV19 and TRBJ1-5): DGGITQSPKYLFRKEGQNVTLSCEQNLNHDAMYWYRQDPGQGLRLIYYSQIVNDFQKGDIAEGYSVSREKKESFPLTVTSAQKNPTAFYLCASRLTGRSNQPQHFGDGTRLSIL.

The rearrangement uses TRBV19 and TRBJ2-5; 8 bases agree with TRBD2. The CDR3 consists of 17 residues. V was pared by 3 bases and J by 4 bases, with 13 bases of the junction left unmatched. In germline, CDR1 is LNHDA, CDR2 SQIVND (reference sequence). CDR3 region: CASSIWISGDLRETQYF. The CDR3 bases are TGTGCCAGTAGTATCTGGATTAGCGGGGACTTACGAGAGACCCAGTACTTC. The full variable domain, with the rest looked up from reference TRBV19 and TRBJ2-5, is DGGITQSPKYLFRKEGQNVTLSCEQNLNHDAMYWYRQDPGQGLRLIYYSQIVNDFQKGDIAEGYSVSREKKESFPLTVTSAQKNPTAFYLCASSIWISGDLRETQYFGPGTRLLVL.

The chain has TRBV18 and TRBJ2-7, with 9 bases fitting TRBD2. The CDR3 is 15 amino acids. With V trimmed by 2 bases and J by 4 bases, 6 bases remained unmatched. From germline, CDR1 is KGHSH and CDR2 LQKENI. CDR3 region: CASSPAVTSGYEQYF. CDR3 DNA: TGTGCCAGCTCACCAGCCGTGACTAGCGGTTACGAGCAGTACTTC. Combining the CDR3 with reference TRBV18 and TRBJ2-7 gives the whole variable domain NAGVMQNPRHLVRRRGQEARLRCSPMKGHSHVYWYRQLPEEGLKFMVYLQKENIIDESGMPKERFSAEFPKEGPSILRIQQVVRGDSAAYFCASSPAVTSGYEQYFGPGTRLTVT.

V usage is TRBV27 and J usage is TRBJ2-3, with 7 bases that match TRBD2. This CDR3 spans 13 amino acids. CDR1 MNHEY and CDR2 SMNVEV come from the germline V gene (reference sequence). Trimming took 8 bases from V and 8 from J; bases not matched to a gene: 10. DNA of the CDR3: TGTGCCAGCCGTGGGGCGGGAGTAGGTACGCAGTATTTT. Its protein product is CASRGAGVGTQYF.

The rearrangement uses TRBV7-9 and TRBJ1-2; 12 positions agree with TRBD1. With V trimmed by 5 bases and J by 7 bases, 5 bases remained unmatched. This CDR3 contains 14 residues. In germline, CDR1 is SEHNR, CDR2 FQNEAQ (reference sequence). DNA of the CDR3: TGTGCCAGCAGCCGGGACAGGGGGCAAGGTGGCTACACCTTC. This translates into CASSRDRGQGGYTF.

This chain links TRBV4-1 with TRBJ1-5; D uncertain. The CDR3 is made up of 15 amino acids. V lost 0 bases, J lost 2 bases, and 8 bases lay in between. CDR1 and CDR2 from the germline V gene are MGHRA and YSYEKL. This CDR3 reads CASSQDSVGNQPQHF. The CDR3 nucleotides are TGCGCCAGCAGCCAAGATAGTGTCGGCAATCAGCCCCAGCATTTT.

The chain has TRBV18 and TRBJ2-2; 8 positions match TRBD1. Germline V gene lookup returns CDR1 KGHSH and CDR2 LQKENI. The CDR3 totals 16 residues. V trimming: 3 bases; J trimming: 3 bases; junction bases outside the gene matches: 6. The CDR3: CASSPPGGRDTGELFF. In nucleotides, the CDR3 is TGTGCCAGCTCACCCCCAGGGGGCAGGGACACCGGGGAGCTGTTTTTT.

The V and J genes are TRBV20-1 and TRBJ1-1, with D perhaps matching TRBD1 (6 bases). The CDR3 runs to 15 residues. V lost 3 bases and J 2 bases, leaving 16 bases between the germline ends. The germline gives CDR1 DFQATT, CDR2 SNEGSKA (reference sequence). The DNA of the CDR3 is TGCAGTGCTAGTCAGCGGACAGTCGTCAACACTGAAGCTTTCTTT. This gives the protein CSASQRTVVNTEAFF.

The chain links TRBV7-3 to TRBJ1-6; D is undetermined. With 0 bases removed from V and 7 bases from J, the gap between germline ends came to 4 bases. CDR1 is SGHTA and CDR2 is FQGTGA in the germline V gene. CDR3 length: 13 residues. The DNA for the CDR3 is TGTGCCAGCAGCTTAACCCAGAATTCACCCCTCCACTTT. It codes for CASSLTQNSPLHF.

The J gene is TRBJ2-4, the V gene TRBV6-2 or TRBV6-3; 7 nucleotides match TRBD1. The V gene end was trimmed by 6 bases and the J gene end by 0 bases; junction bases not matched to a gene: 11. Looked up from germline, CDR1 is MNHEY and CDR2 is SVGEGT. This CDR3 is built from 17 residues. The CDR3 DNA follows: TGTGCCAGCAGCCCGGTCCAAACAGGGGTAGCCAAAAACATTCAGTACTTC. Residues: CASSPVQTGVAKNIQYF.

This chain joins TRBV6-2 or TRBV6-3 and TRBJ1-2; 7 nucleotides match TRBD1. The trim removed 6 bases at V and 8 bases at J, leaving 12 bases unmatched. The length of the CDR3 is 14 residues. CDR1 is MNHEY, CDR2 SVGEGT, per germline. CDR3 amino acids: CASSQPTGAAGYTF. In DNA, the CDR3 is TGTGCCAGCAGCCAACCTACAGGGGCGGCCGGCTACACCTTC.

This chain uses TRBV9 with TRBJ1-1; 10 nucleotides align to TRBD1. Germline V gene lookup returns CDR1 SGDLS and CDR2 YYNGEE. V lost 4 bases and J lost 4; bases outside the gene matches: 4. The CDR3 is 14 amino acids. This CDR3 reads CASSFGQGGTEAFF. The CDR3, as DNA: TGTGCCAGCAGCTTTGGACAGGGGGGCACTGAAGCTTTCTTT.

This sequence joins TRBV28 and TRBJ1-4, with D possibly matching TRBD1 (6 bases). The CDR3 has 14 residues. Trimming removed 1 base at V and 8 bases at J, with 11 bases between. CDR1 is MDHEN and CDR2 is SYDVKM in the germline V gene. This CDR3 is CASSLYRVGEKLFF. The CDR3 DNA follows: TGTGCCAGCAGTTTATACAGGGTAGGAGAAAAACTGTTTTTT. Full variable domain (missing parts from reference TRBV28 and TRBJ1-4): DVKVTQSSRYLVKRTGEKVFLECVQDMDHENMFWYRQDPGLGLRLIYFSYDVKMKEKGDIPEGYSVSREKKERFSLILESASTNQTSMYLCASSLYRVGEKLFFGSGTQLSVL.

The rearrangement uses TRBV29-1 and TRBJ2-2; 8 bases match TRBD2. This CDR3 contains 14 residues. V gave up 5 bases and J gave up 4 bases; unmatched junction bases: 6. CDR1 is SQVTM and CDR2 is ANQGSEA in the germline V gene. This CDR3 reads CSVSGGRTTGELFF. DNA for the CDR3: TGCAGCGTTAGCGGGGGCCGAACCACCGGGGAGCTGTTTTTT.

This clone was observed a handful of times. The chain couples TRBV5-1 to TRBJ2-7; possible D gene TRBD2, 6 bases. Germline assignment: CDR1 SGHRS and CDR2 YFSETQ. Between the trimmed V and J ends, which lost 4 bases and 3 bases, there was a span of 14 bases. The length of the CDR3 is 14 residues. The CDR3 here is CASSRGAGYYEQYF. The CDR3 DNA reads as TGCGCCAGCAGCCGGGGAGCGGGCTACTACGAGCAGTACTTC. Filled out from reference TRBV5-1 and TRBJ2-7, the complete variable domain reads KAGVTQTPRYLIKTRGQQVTLSCSPISGHRSVSWYQQTPGQGLQFLFEYFSETQRNKGNFPGRFSGRQFSNSRSEMNVSTLELGDSALYLCASSRGAGYYEQYFGPGTRLTVT.